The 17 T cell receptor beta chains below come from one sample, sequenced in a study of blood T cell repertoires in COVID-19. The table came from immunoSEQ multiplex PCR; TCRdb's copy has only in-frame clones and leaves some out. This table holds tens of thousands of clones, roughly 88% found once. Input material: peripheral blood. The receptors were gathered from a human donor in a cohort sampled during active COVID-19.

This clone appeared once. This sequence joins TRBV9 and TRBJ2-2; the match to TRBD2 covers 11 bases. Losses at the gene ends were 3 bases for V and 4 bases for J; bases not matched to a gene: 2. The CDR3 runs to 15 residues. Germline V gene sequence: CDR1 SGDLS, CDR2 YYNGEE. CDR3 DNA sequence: TGTGCCAGCAGCGCAGGACTAGCGGGCACCGGGGAGCTGTTTTTT. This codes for CASSAGLAGTGELFF.

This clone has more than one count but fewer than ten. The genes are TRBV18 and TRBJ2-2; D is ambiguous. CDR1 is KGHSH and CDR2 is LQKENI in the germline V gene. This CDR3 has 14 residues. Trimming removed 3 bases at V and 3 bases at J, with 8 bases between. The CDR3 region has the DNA TGTGCCAGCTCACCCGACACCGACACCGGGGAGCTGTTTTTT. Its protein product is CASSPDTDTGELFF.

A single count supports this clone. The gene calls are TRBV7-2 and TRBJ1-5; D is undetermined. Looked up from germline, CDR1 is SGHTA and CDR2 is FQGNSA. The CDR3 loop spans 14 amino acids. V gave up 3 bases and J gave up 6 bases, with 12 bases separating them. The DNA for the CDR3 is TGTGCCAGCAGCTTCTCCTCGAGCCGTCAGCCCCAGCATTTT. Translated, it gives CASSFSSSRQPQHF.

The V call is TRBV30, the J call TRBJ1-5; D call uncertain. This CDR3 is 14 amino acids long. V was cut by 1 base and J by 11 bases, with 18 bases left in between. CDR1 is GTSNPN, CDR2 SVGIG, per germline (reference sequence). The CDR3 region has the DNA TGTGCCTGGAGTGCCGCCACTTCCGCCGGGACCCAGCATTTT. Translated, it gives CAWSAATSAGTQHF.

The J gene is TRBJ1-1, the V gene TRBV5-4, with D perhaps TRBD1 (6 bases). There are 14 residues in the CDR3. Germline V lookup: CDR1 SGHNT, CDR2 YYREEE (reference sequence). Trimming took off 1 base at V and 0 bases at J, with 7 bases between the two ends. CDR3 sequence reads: CASSLTGLNTEAFF. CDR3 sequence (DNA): TGTGCCAGCAGCTTGACAGGGCTGAACACTGAAGCTTTCTTT.

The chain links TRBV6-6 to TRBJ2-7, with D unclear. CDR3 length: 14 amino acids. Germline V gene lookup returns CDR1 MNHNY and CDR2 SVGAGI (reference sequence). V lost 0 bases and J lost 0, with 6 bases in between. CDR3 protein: CASSYSVSSYEQYF. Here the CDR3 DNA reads TGTGCCAGCAGTTACTCGGTCAGCTCCTACGAGCAGTACTTC.

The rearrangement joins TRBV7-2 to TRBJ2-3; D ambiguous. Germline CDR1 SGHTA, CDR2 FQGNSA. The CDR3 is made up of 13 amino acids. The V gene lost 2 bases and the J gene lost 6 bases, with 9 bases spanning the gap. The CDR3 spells CASSLSPGDTQYF. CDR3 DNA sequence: TGTGCCAGCAGCTTAAGTCCCGGGGATACGCAGTATTTT.

The CDR3 protein is CASSYSPLAGIETQYF. The DNA for the CDR3 is TGTGCCAGCAGTTACTCCCCCCTAGCGGGGATAGAGACCCAGTACTTC. The rearrangement uses TRBV6-5 and TRBJ2-5, with 9 positions matching TRBD2. This CDR3 region has 16 residues. Germline V gene lookup returns CDR1 MNHEY and CDR2 SVGAGI. J lost 4 bases, V lost 0 bases, and 6 bases had no gene match.

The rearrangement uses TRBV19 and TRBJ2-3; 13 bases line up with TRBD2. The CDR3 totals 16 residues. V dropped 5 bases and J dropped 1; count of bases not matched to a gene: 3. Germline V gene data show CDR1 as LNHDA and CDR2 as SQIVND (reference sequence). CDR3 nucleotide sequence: TGTGCCAGTAGTCCCGGGACTAGCGGGGGCACAGATACGCAGTATTTT. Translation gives CASSPGTSGGTDTQYF.

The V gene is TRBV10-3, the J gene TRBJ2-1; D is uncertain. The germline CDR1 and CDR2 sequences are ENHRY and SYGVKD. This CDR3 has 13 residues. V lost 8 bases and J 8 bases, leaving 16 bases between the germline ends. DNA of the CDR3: TGTGCCATCGGTAATGGCAGACGGGATGAGCAGTTCTTC. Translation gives CAIGNGRRDEQFF.

The CDR3 protein is CASSYSTGNTEAFF. In DNA, the CDR3 is TGTGCCAGCAGTTACTCGACAGGGAACACTGAAGCTTTCTTT. This chain uses TRBV6-5 with TRBJ1-1, with D perhaps TRBD1 (6 bases). The CDR3 loop spans 14 amino acids. From germline, CDR1 is MNHEY and CDR2 SVGAGI. V was cut by 0 bases and J by 1 base, with 6 bases left in between.

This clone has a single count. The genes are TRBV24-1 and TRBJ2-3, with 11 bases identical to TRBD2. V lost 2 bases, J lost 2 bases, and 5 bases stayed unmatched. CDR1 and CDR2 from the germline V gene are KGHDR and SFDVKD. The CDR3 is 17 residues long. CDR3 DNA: TGTGCCACCAGTGATTCGAGACTAGCGGGACTCACAGATACGCAGTATTTT. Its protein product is CATSDSRLAGLTDTQYF.

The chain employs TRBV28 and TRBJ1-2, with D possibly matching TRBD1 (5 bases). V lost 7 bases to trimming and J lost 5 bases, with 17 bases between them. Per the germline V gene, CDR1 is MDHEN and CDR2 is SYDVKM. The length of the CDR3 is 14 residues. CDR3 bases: TGTGCCAGCACTCCCGGGGGTAATCTTTATGGCTACACCTTC. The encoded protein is CASTPGGNLYGYTF.

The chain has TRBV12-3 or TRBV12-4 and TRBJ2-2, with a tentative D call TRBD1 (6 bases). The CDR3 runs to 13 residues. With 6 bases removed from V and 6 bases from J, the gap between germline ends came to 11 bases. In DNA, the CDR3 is TGTGCCAGCAGCCTCAACAGGGCCGGGGAGCTGTTTTTT. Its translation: CASSLNRAGELFF.

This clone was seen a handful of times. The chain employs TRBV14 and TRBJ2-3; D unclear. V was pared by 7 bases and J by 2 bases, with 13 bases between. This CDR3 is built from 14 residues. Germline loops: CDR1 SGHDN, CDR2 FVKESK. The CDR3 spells CASNERAFTDTQYF. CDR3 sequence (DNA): TGTGCCAGCAATGAAAGAGCTTTCACAGATACGCAGTATTTT.

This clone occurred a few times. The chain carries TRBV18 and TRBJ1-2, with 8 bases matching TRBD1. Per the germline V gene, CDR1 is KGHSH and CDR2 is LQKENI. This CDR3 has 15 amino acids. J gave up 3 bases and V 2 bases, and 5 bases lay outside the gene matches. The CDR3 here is CASSPSKDRDYGYTF. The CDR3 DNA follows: TGTGCCAGCTCACCATCGAAGGACAGGGACTATGGCTACACCTTC.

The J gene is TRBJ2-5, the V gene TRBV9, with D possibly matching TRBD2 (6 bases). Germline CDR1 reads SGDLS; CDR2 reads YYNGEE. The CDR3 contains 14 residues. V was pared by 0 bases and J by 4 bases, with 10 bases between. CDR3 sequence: CASSVGGLPETQYF. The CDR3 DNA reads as TGTGCCAGCAGCGTAGGTGGACTACCAGAGACCCAGTACTTC.